Shown below are 2 T cell receptor beta chains from a single sample sequenced in a study of blood T cell repertoires in COVID-19. Profiled with immunoSEQ multiplex PCR; TCRdb holds only in-frame clones, not every one. Of some 320,000 clones in the sample, about nine tenths were seen once. Sequencing was done on a sample of PBMCs or T cells enriched from blood (not recorded which). Every receptor here comes from a man in his sixties who had recovered from COVID-19.

The chain links TRBV18 to TRBJ1-5; 7 bases map to TRBD1. The CDR3 is 14 amino acids. V dropped 5 bases and J dropped 3; count of bases not matched to a gene: 4. Germline CDR1 reads KGHSH; CDR2 reads LQKENI. The CDR3, as DNA: TGTGCCAGCTCAACGGACAGGCTCAATCAGCCCCAGCATTTT. Its protein is CASSTDRLNQPQHF.

This chain uses TRBV9 with TRBJ2-1; 12 bases are shared with TRBD2. The junction had 3 bases not matched to a gene; V was cut back by 3 bases and J by 2 bases. The CDR3 has 16 amino acids. Germline V gene data show CDR1 as SGDLS and CDR2 as YYNGEE. CDR3 bases: TGTGCCAGCAGCGCTAGCGGGAGGGCCGCCTACAATGAGCAGTTCTTC. This translates into CASSASGRAAYNEQFF.